Reported below is one T cell receptor (beta chain). Antigen: not known. This CDR3 has 16 residues. V lost 3 bases to trimming and J lost 3 bases, with 17 bases between them. Germline V gives CDR1 KGHSH, CDR2 LQKENI. Assay: immunoSEQ multiplex PCR; the TCRdb copy retains only in-frame clones and omits some. The table includes around 130,000 clones, roughly 94% detected once. These data originate in a study of T cell responses to AZD1222 COVID-19 vaccine. Study outcomes and limitations: Seropositive status at baseline applied to only a handful of AZD1222 recipients. No day 14 peak samples; only post-peak repertoires were characterized. Spike regions recognized by vaccine-associated CD4 TCRs spanned the protein, led by 160-218 and 743-854.

V and J are TRBV18 and TRBJ2-5; perhaps TRBD2 as D (5 bases). This TCR was recovered from an adult in good health. Sequencing used peripheral blood, obtained on day 0 of AZD1222 vaccination. The CDR3 DNA reads TGTGCCAGCTCACCCGATCTGTCCCAGAGGGAAGAGACCCAGTACTTC. Amino acids: CASSPDLSQREETQYF. The variable domain in full, completed from reference TRBV18 and TRBJ2-5, reads NAGVMQNPRHLVRRRGQEARLRCSPMKGHSHVYWYRQLPEEGLKFMVYLQKENIIDESGMPKERFSAEFPKEGPSILRIQQVVRGDSAAYFCASSPDLSQREETQYFGPGTRLLVL.